This T cell receptor beta chain was sequenced for a study of shared clonotypes between healthy human individuals. Findings and limits, study-wide: Naive subsets tended to show greater estimated richness than memory subsets. Between a handful of donors, naive CD4 clonotypes were shared at a level of about 5%.

The V end was cut by 0 bases, the J end by 8 bases, with 14 bases between. From germline, CDR1 is PRHDT and CDR2 FYEKMQ (reference sequence). The CDR3 loop spans 15 amino acids. Terminally differentiated effector memory CD45RA+ cells were excluded from the naive CD8 cells, which were CD45RO-negative and positively selected for CCR7. For this clone: The target antigen is unknown.

Only in-frame clones appear in the TCRdb table, and some are missing; sequencing was by immunoSEQ multiplex PCR. The sample contains around 2,100,000 clones, about 95% of which appear only once. The V gene is TRBV13, the J gene TRBJ2-1; D unclear. The sample consisted of naive CD8+ T cells sorted from blood. The receptor's source is a young man in good health. CDR3 in amino acids: CASSLGKYLGHEQFF. CDR3 coding DNA: TGTGCCAGCAGCTTAGGTAAATACTTGGGCCATGAGCAGTTCTTC.